This passage covers 11 T cell receptor beta chains from one sample sequenced in a study of T cell changes during pregnancy in multiple sclerosis. Only in-frame clones appear in the TCRdb table, and some are missing; sequencing was by immunoSEQ multiplex PCR. The table has 40,000 to 50,000 clones, around 84% seen once. The specimen comprised CD4+ T cells from peripheral blood mononuclear cells, sampled before pregnancy. All receptors derive from a female donor with multiple sclerosis, enrolled in a pregnancy study.

The rearrangement links TRBV5-1 to TRBJ2-7; a weak D match, TRBD2 (7 bases). Trimming removed 5 bases from V and 4 bases from J, with 16 bases in between. The CDR3 runs to 14 residues. Per the germline V gene, CDR1 is SGHRS and CDR2 is YFSETQ. The CDR3 is CASRWGLADYEQYF. In DNA, the CDR3 is TGCGCCAGCAGATGGGGGCTAGCGGATTACGAGCAGTACTTC.

V and J are TRBV5-8 and TRBJ1-2; 9 positions match TRBD1. CDR3 size: 13 residues. The trim removed 5 bases at V and 6 bases at J, leaving 5 bases unmatched. Germline CDR1 and CDR2: SGHTS and YDEGEE. The CDR3 bases are TGTGCCAGCAGACTGACAGGGGGTGATGGCTACACCTTC. It yields the protein CASRLTGGDGYTF.

The chain employs TRBV5-1 and TRBJ2-2; possibly TRBD1 for D (6 bases). Germline CDR1 and CDR2: SGHRS and YFSETQ. The CDR3 contains 17 residues. V lost 2 bases and J lost 3, with 17 bases in between. This CDR3 reads CASSLMEQGRHTGELFF. The CDR3 DNA reads as TGCGCCAGCAGCTTAATGGAACAGGGTCGGCACACCGGGGAGCTGTTTTTT.

The chain couples TRBV30 to TRBJ1-2, with 7 nucleotides matching TRBD1. With 4 bases clipped from V and 2 bases from J, the junction kept 1 base outside the gene matches. The CDR3 is 12 amino acids. The germline gives CDR1 GTSNPN, CDR2 SVGIG (reference sequence). CDR3 protein: CAWTQGNYGYTF. CDR3 bases: TGTGCCTGGACACAGGGGAACTATGGCTACACCTTC. Based on the CDR3 plus reference TRBV30 and TRBJ1-2, the full variable domain is SQTIHQWPATLVQPVGSPLSLECTVEGTSNPNLYWYRQAAGRGLQLLFYSVGIGQISSEVPQNLSASRPQDRQFILSSKKLLLSDSGFYLCAWTQGNYGYTFGSGTRLTVV.

This chain joins TRBV2 and TRBJ2-7, with a weak D call TRBD1 (5 bases). Trimming took off 4 bases at V and 0 bases at J, with 10 bases between the two ends. CDR3 size: 14 residues. Germline V gene data show CDR1 as SNHLY and CDR2 as FYNNEI. DNA for the CDR3: TGTGCCAGCAGTGGAGACAGATACTCCTACGAGCAGTACTTC. Translation: CASSGDRYSYEQYF.

The chain carries TRBV6-5 and TRBJ1-1; possibly TRBD1 for D (6 bases). Germline lookup yields CDR1 MNHEY and CDR2 SVGAGI. Trimming cost V 5 bases and J 1 base, with 14 bases left between them. This CDR3 region has 15 residues. CDR3 nucleotide sequence: TGTGCCAGCAGTCCCTACAGGGAGGGGAACACTGAAGCTTTCTTT. Its translation: CASSPYREGNTEAFF.

This clone was picked up a small number of times. The CDR3 DNA follows: TGCAGTGCACGGACAGAGGCTGAAGCTTTCTTT. It encodes CSARTEAEAFF. This chain uses TRBV20-1 with TRBJ1-1; a possible D gene is TRBD1 (6 bases). CDR1 is DFQATT, CDR2 SNEGSKA, per germline (reference sequence). V was shortened by 6 bases and J by 6 bases, with 11 bases between the two germline ends. The CDR3 runs to 11 residues.

This chain links TRBV7-9 with TRBJ2-7, with 7 bases aligning to TRBD1. Germline CDR1 SEHNR, CDR2 FQNEAQ (reference sequence). CDR3 size: 14 residues. Trimming at V came to 5 bases and at J to 0 bases, leaving 4 bases not matched to a gene. This CDR3 reads CASSQRDSSYEQYF. CDR3 nucleotides: TGTGCCAGCAGCCAAAGGGACAGCTCCTACGAGCAGTACTTC.

The chain uses TRBV6-1 and TRBJ2-7, with 9 positions matching TRBD1. The J segment lost 6 bases and the V segment lost 5 bases, leaving 8 bases of the junction unmatched. The V gene's germline CDR1 is MNHNS and CDR2 SASEGT. This CDR3 has 14 amino acids. As DNA, the CDR3 is TGTGCCAGCAGTTCCGGGACAGGGATCGGCGAGCAGTACTTC. Its protein product is CASSSGTGIGEQYF.

J is TRBJ2-3 and V is TRBV9; D might be TRBD1 (6 bases). The CDR3 length is 14 residues. CDR1 SGDLS and CDR2 YYNGEE come from the germline V gene. With 4 bases removed from V and 4 bases from J, the gap between germline ends came to 13 bases. The DNA of the CDR3 is TGTGCCAGCAGCCTTCAGGGGTTCGCAGATACGCAGTATTTT. Translating gives CASSLQGFADTQYF.

Remarks on this clone: The same CDR3 arises from other DNA sequences in this sample as well. This chain links TRBV10-1 with TRBJ1-5; 7 bases fit TRBD1. V shed 2 bases and J 3 bases; nucleotides not matched to a gene: 1. CDR1 and CDR2 from the germline V gene are WNHNN and SYGVQD (reference sequence). The CDR3 runs 14 residues. This CDR3 reads CASSETGVNQPQHF. CDR3 nucleotide sequence: TGCGCCAGCAGTGAGACAGGGGTCAATCAGCCCCAGCATTTT.